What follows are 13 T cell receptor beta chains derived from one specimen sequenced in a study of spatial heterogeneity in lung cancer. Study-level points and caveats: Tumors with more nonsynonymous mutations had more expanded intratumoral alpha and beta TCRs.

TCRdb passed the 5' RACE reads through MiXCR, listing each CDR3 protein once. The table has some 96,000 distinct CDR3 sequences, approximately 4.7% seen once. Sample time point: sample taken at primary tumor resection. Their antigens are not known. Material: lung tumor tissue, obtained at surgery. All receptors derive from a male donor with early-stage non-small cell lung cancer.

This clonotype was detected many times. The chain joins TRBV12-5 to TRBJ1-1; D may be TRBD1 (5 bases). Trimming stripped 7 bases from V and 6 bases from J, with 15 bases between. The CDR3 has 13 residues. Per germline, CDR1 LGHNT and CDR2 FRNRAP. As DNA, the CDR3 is TGTGCTAGTGTCCGGGGGTTTGGGTCTGAAGCTTTCTTT. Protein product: CASVRGFGSEAFF.

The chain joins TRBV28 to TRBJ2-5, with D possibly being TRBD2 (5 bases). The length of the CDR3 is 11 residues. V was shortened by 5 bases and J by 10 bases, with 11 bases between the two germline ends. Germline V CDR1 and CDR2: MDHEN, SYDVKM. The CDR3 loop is CASSGIGGQYF. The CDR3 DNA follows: TGTGCCAGCAGTGGGATCGGAGGCCAGTACTTC.

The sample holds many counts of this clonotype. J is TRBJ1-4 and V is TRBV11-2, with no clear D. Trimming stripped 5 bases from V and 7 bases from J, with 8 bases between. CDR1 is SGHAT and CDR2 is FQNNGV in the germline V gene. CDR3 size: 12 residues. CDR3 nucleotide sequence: TGTGCCAGCAGCCTCCACCGTGAAAAACTGTTTTTT. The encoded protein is CASSLHREKLFF.

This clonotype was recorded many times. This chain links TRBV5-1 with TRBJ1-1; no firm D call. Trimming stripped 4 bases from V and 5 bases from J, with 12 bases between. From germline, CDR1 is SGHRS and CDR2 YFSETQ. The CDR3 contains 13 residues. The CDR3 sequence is CASSPQAETEAFF. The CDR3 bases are TGCGCCAGCAGCCCCCAGGCGGAGACTGAAGCTTTCTTT.

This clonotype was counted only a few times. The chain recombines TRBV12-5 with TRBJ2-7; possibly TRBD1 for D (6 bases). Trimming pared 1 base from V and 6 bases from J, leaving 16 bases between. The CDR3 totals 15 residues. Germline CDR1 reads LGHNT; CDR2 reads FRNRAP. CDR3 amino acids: CASGLGTVRGSEQYF. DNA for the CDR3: TGTGCTAGTGGTTTGGGAACCGTTAGGGGGAGCGAGCAGTACTTC.

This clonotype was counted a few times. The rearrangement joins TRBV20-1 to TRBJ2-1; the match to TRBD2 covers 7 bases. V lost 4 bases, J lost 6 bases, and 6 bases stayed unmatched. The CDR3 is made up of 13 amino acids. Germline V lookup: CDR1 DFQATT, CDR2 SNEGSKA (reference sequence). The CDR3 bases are TGCAGTGCTAACGCGGGAGAGGCCAATGAGCAGTTCTTC. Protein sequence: CSANAGEANEQFF.

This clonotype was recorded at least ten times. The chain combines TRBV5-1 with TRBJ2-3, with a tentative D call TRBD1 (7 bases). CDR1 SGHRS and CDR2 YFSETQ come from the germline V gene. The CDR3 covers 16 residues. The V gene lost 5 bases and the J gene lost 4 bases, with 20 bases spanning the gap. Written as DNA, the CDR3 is TGCGCCAGCAGTCTTCTGTCTACAGGGGAGGCAGATACGCAGTATTTT. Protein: CASSLLSTGEADTQYF.

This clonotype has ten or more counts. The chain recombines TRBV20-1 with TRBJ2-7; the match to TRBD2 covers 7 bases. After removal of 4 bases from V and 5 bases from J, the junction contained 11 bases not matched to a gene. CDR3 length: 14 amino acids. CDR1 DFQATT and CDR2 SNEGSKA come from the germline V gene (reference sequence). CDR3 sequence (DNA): TGCAGTGCTAAGCGGGGTCCAGGTCCCCACGAGCAGTACTTC. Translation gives CSAKRGPGPHEQYF.

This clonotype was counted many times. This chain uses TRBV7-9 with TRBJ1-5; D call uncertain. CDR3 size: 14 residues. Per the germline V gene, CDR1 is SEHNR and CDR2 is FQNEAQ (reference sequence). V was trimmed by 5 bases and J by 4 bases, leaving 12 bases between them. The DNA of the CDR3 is TGTGCCAGCAGCCTAGGCGTAGGGAATCAGCCCCAGCATTTT. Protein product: CASSLGVGNQPQHF.

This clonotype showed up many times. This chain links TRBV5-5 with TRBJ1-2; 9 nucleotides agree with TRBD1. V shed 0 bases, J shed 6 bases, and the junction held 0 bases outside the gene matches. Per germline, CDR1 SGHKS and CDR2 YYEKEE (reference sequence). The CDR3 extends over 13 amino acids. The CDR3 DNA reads TGTGCCAGCAGCTTGGACAGGGGGCATGGCTACACCTTC. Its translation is CASSLDRGHGYTF.

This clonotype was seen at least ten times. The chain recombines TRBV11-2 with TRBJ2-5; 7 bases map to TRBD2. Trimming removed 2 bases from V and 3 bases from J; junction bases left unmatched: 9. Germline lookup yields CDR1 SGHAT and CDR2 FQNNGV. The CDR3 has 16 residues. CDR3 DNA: TGTGCCAGCAGCTTAAACCCTAGCGGAGGTGAAGAGACCCAGTACTTC. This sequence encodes CASSLNPSGGEETQYF.

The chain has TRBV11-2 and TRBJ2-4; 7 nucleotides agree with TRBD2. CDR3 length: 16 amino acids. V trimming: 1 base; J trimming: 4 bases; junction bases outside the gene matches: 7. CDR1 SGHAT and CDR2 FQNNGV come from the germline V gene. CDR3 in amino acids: CASSLVMAGVKNIQYF. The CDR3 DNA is TGTGCCAGCAGCTTAGTGATGGCGGGGGTGAAAAACATTCAGTACTTC. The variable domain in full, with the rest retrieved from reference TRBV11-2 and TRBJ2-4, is EAGVAQSPRYKIIEKRQSVAFWCNPISGHATLYWYQQILGQGPKLLIQFQNNGVVDDSQLPKDRFSAERLKGVDSTLKIQPAKLEDSAVYLCASSLVMAGVKNIQYFGAGTRLSVL.

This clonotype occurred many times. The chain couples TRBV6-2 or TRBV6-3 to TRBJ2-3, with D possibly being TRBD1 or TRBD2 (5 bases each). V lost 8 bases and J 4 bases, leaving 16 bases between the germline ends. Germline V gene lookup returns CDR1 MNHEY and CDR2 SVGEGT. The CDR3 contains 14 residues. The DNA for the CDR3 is TGTGCCAGCCGAACTCACGTGGGGGCAGATACGCAGTATTTT. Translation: CASRTHVGADTQYF.